What follows are 15 T cell receptor beta chains derived from one specimen sequenced in a study of OX40 agonist ivuxolimab in advanced cancers. Profiling relied on immunoSEQ multiplex PCR, and the TCRdb table lists in-frame clones only, not all of them. There are fewer than 45,000 clones in the sample; over 60% occur only once, and about 21% lies in the top ten. The sequencing used CD4+ or CD8+ T cells sorted from blood, collected in a trial of the OX40 agonist ivuxolimab. These receptors all stem from an adult with an advanced solid tumor such as melanoma, head and neck, liver or kidney cancer.

The V and J genes are TRBV18 and TRBJ2-2; D remains ambiguous. The V and J ends lost 3 bases and 5 bases respectively, with 13 bases between them. This CDR3 region has 15 residues. Germline V gene data show CDR1 as KGHSH and CDR2 as LQKENI. CDR3 sequence reads: CASSPQDDGTGELFF. CDR3 coding DNA: TGTGCCAGCTCACCTCAGGATGATGGGACCGGGGAGCTGTTTTTT.

This clone was counted a few times. V usage is TRBV28 and J usage is TRBJ1-4; 7 bases match TRBD1. The CDR3 has 14 amino acids. J gave up 4 bases and V 4 bases, and 3 bases lay outside the gene matches. From germline, CDR1 is MDHEN and CDR2 SYDVKM. CDR3 DNA: TGTGCCAGCAGTTCCGGGACAGTTAATGAAAAACTGTTTTTT. Protein product: CASSSGTVNEKLFF.

The chain has TRBV5-1 and TRBJ1-2; D gene unclear. CDR3 length: 16 amino acids. Trimming stripped 0 bases from V and 5 bases from J, with 17 bases between. Germline assignment: CDR1 SGHRS and CDR2 YFSETQ. CDR3 in DNA: TGCGCCAGCAGCTTGGACGGCACCCTGTTCGGGTATGGCTACACCTTC. The encoded protein is CASSLDGTLFGYGYTF. The variable domain in full, with the rest retrieved from reference TRBV5-1 and TRBJ1-2, is KAGVTQTPRYLIKTRGQQVTLSCSPISGHRSVSWYQQTPGQGLQFLFEYFSETQRNKGNFPGRFSGRQFSNSRSEMNVSTLELGDSALYLCASSLDGTLFGYGYTFGSGTRLTVV.

This chain connects TRBV10-1 to TRBJ2-7; 9 bases are a match to TRBD1. CDR3 length equals 14 residues. Germline V lookup: CDR1 WNHNN, CDR2 SYGVQD (reference sequence). Losses at the gene ends were 7 bases for V and 2 bases for J; bases not matched to a gene: 6. The CDR3 loop is CASTAGQGPYEQYF. Written as DNA, the CDR3 is TGCGCCAGCACAGCGGGACAGGGCCCCTACGAGCAGTACTTC.

This sequence joins TRBV6-1 and TRBJ1-3, with a weak D call TRBD1 (6 bases). The ends were cut back, 10 bases at V and 1 base at J, with 14 bases in the middle. Germline assignment: CDR1 MNHNS and CDR2 SASEGT. The CDR3 runs to 14 residues. CDR3 nucleotide sequence: TGTGCCACCGTCCTAGGACAGTCTGGAAACACCATATATTTT. It specifies CATVLGQSGNTIYF.

The gene calls are TRBV7-9 and TRBJ1-1; 9 bases are shared with TRBD1. J was trimmed by 1 base and V by 6 bases; bases with no gene match: 9. CDR1 is SEHNR and CDR2 is FQNEAQ in the germline V gene (reference sequence). This CDR3 spans 16 amino acids. The CDR3 DNA sequence: TGTGCCAGCAGTAGAGGGTGGGACAGGGCGAACACTGAAGCTTTCTTT. This encodes CASSRGWDRANTEAFF.

The V call is TRBV30, the J call TRBJ1-6; D not resolved. V was clipped by 0 bases and J by 6 bases, with 12 bases between them. Germline CDR1 GTSNPN, CDR2 SVGIG (reference sequence). There are 15 residues in the CDR3. CDR3 sequence reads: CAWSVRELPNSPLHF. As DNA, the CDR3 is TGTGCCTGGAGTGTACGCGAGCTACCTAATTCACCCCTCCACTTT.

The rearrangement uses TRBV11-1 and TRBJ1-1, with D perhaps matching TRBD1 (5 bases). The CDR3 length is 16 residues. V lost 3 bases and J lost 3, with 17 bases in between. Germline assignment: CDR1 SGHAT and CDR2 FQDESV (reference sequence). This CDR3 reads CASSFRRGKGDTEAFF. As DNA, the CDR3 is TGTGCCAGCAGCTTTCGGAGGGGCAAAGGGGACACTGAAGCTTTCTTT.

A single count supports this clone. The chain uses TRBV10-2 and TRBJ1-4, with D possibly being TRBD1 (5 bases). The CDR3 extends over 15 amino acids. CDR1 is WSHSY, CDR2 SAAADI, per germline. V lost 2 bases to trimming and J lost 2 bases, with 9 bases between them. The chain's CDR3 is CASSEQGATNEKLFF. CDR3 DNA sequence: TGCGCCAGCAGTGAGCAGGGTGCGACTAATGAAAAACTGTTTTTT.

The chain carries TRBV19 and TRBJ2-2; no clear D. V dropped 11 bases and J dropped 1 base, with 14 bases sitting between them. Germline lookup yields CDR1 LNHDA and CDR2 SQIVND (reference sequence). This CDR3 spans 14 amino acids. The CDR3 is CALLARQNTGELFF. CDR3 DNA: TGTGCCCTTCTGGCGAGGCAGAACACCGGGGAGCTGTTTTTT.

This clone was observed a few times. The gene calls are TRBV5-1 and TRBJ2-3; perhaps TRBD1 as D (5 bases). CDR3 length: 15 amino acids. Germline V CDR1 and CDR2: SGHRS, YFSETQ. V lost 4 bases to trimming and J lost 0 bases, with 12 bases between them. The CDR3 DNA sequence: TGCGCCAGCAGCGAAACAGGTTTTAGCACAGATACGCAGTATTTT. Translating it yields CASSETGFSTDTQYF.

This clone was observed a single time. The gene calls are TRBV5-4 and TRBJ1-1; no clear D. V lost 5 bases, J lost 7 bases, and 18 bases lay in between. Per germline, CDR1 SGHNT and CDR2 YYREEE (reference sequence). The CDR3 is made up of 14 amino acids. The CDR3, as DNA: TGTGCCAGCAGGCTCAGTGGAGAAGAGTTTGAAGCTTTCTTT. It translates to CASRLSGEEFEAFF. The full variable domain, in which reference TRBV5-4 and TRBJ1-1 provide the parts outside the CDR3, is ETGVTQSPTHLIKTRGQQVTLRCSSQSGHNTVSWYQQALGQGPQFIFQYYREEENGRGNFPPRFSGLQFPNYSSELNVNALELDDSALYLCASRLSGEEFEAFFGQGTRLTVV.

The chain uses TRBV23-1 and TRBJ1-5; TRBD1 might be the D (6 bases). TRBV23-1 is an ORF for which the function is uncertain. V gave up 2 bases and J gave up 7 bases, with 30 bases separating them. The CDR3 runs to 20 residues. The CDR3 loop reads CASSQVHRNLPHRVDQPQHF. CDR3 DNA sequence: TGCGCCAGCAGTCAAGTACACCGCAATCTTCCTCACAGGGTGGACCAGCCCCAGCATTTT.

The chain links TRBV5-6 to TRBJ1-2, with a tentative D call TRBD1 (6 bases). The CDR3 consists of 11 residues. The germline V gene has CDR1 SGHDT and CDR2 YYEEEE. Trimming removed 3 bases from V and 14 bases from J, with 14 bases in between. CDR3 in amino acids: CASSSRDTRTF. The CDR3 nucleotides read TGTGCCAGCAGCTCCCGGGACACCAGAACCTTC.

The rearrangement joins TRBV30 to TRBJ1-1, with D unclear. This CDR3 has 12 amino acids. Per germline, CDR1 GTSNPN and CDR2 SVGIG (reference sequence). V was cut by 8 bases and J by 7 bases, with 17 bases left in between. The DNA of the CDR3 is TGTGCCGTTAGGGAGGATACCCATGAAGCTTTCTTT. This gives the protein CAVREDTHEAFF.